The T cell receptor beta chain described here comes from a study of preoperative IRX-2 immunotherapy in early breast cancer. J was trimmed by 5 bases and V by 3 bases; bases with no gene match: 8. The V gene's germline CDR1 is KGHSH and CDR2 LQKENI. The CDR3 covers 16 residues. Treatment: preoperative locoregional IRX-2 cytokine immunotherapy. Patients received preoperative, locoregional IRX-2 cytokine immunotherapy in a phase Ib study. The data were produced by immunoSEQ multiplex PCR, yet TCRdb's version contains in-frame clones alone and is incomplete. The sample holds around 29,000 clones, 90% seen once.

The biological material was taken from a patient treated with IRX-2 immunotherapy. The sequence was collected from a human donor with breast cancer. The rearrangement uses TRBV18 and TRBJ2-2; the match to TRBD1 covers 8 bases. The CDR3: CASSPTRGRGTGELFF. CDR3 coding DNA: TGTGCCAGCTCACCGACCAGGGGGCGGGGAACCGGGGAGCTGTTTTTT.